The entry below gives a single T cell receptor beta chain sequence along with its context. The data are from a study of identical twins. The CDR3 sequence is 14 residues long. V was pared by 6 bases and J by 3 bases, with 8 bases of the junction left unmatched. Germline V lookup: CDR1 MDHEN, CDR2 SYDVKM. Via MiXCR, TCRdb re-called the 5' RACE reads, giving one row per CDR3 protein. The sample carries 550,000 to 800,000 distinct CDR3 sequences, 7% to 7.5% recorded once. The same sample was also used in a study of yellow fever vaccine responses in identical twins.

The sample comprised PBMCs. The source of this sequence is a woman aged 18 to 35 in good health. The genes are TRBV28 and TRBJ2-7, with 7 nucleotides matching TRBD1. CDR3 region: CASRTDRELYEQYF. CDR3 coding DNA: TGTGCCAGCAGAACCGACAGGGAACTCTACGAGCAGTACTTC. Looking up the rest from reference TRBV28 and TRBJ2-7 gives the full variable domain: DVKVTQSSRYLVKRTGEKVFLECVQDMDHENMFWYRQDPGLGLRLIYFSYDVKMKEKGDIPEGYSVSREKKERFSLILESASTNQTSMYLCASRTDRELYEQYFGPGTRLTVT.